This T cell receptor (beta chain) was obtained from a study of PD-L1 blockade in urothelial cancer. In the study overall: Patients initiated atezolizumab at some point between 2013 and 2015 at 1,200 mg intravenously every 3 weeks. Peripheral blood specimens exhibited a median yield of around 140,000 T cells. Study findings and constraints: Below-median pretreatment blood TCR clonality was a predictor of better survival.

This clone is a singleton in its sample. Antigen unknown. Here immunoSEQ multiplex PCR was the method, and the copy in TCRdb shows in-frame clones only, minus some. The sample records roughly 45,000 clones, 88% being singletons. The cohort comprised individuals with locally advanced or metastatic urothelial carcinoma. Trimming at V came to 4 bases and at J to 4 bases, leaving 9 bases not matched to a gene. The V gene's germline CDR1 is SGHAT and CDR2 FQNNGV. The CDR3 runs 17 residues. The rearrangement uses TRBV11-2 and TRBJ2-1, with 11 bases that match TRBD2. This specimen was PBMCs, taken around atezolizumab (anti-PD-L1) treatment. This clonotype was obtained from a woman aged 55 to 70 with urothelial cancer. This chain's CDR3 is CASSSVSGRALYNEQFF. CDR3 DNA sequence: TGTGCCAGCAGCTCTGTTAGCGGGAGGGCCCTTTACAATGAGCAGTTCTTC.